This TCR beta chain stems from a study of T-cell reconstitution after alpha-beta-depleted transplantation in children. Study-level results: Newly generated T cells supplied most T-cell counts and diversity one year post-transplant. Expanded graft clones numbering several hundred reportedly gave rise to alpha-beta T cells about two months after transplant.

The CDR3 length is 14 residues. The V end was cut by 1 base, the J end by 4 bases, with 10 bases between. Germline-derived CDR1 and CDR2 are SGHDT and YYEEEE. This clonotype was recorded at least ten times. What it binds is not known. This sample's TCRbeta library carried unique molecular identifier barcodes. MiXCR, applied by TCRdb to the PCR reads, yields one record per CDR3 protein. Of 450,000 to 550,000 distinct CDR3 sequences detected, about an eighth appear once; the ten largest clones hold around 13%. The chain recombines TRBV5-6 with TRBJ2-3; D might be TRBD1 (5 bases). The clonotype comes from a female patient aged 2 to 10 who had a stem cell transplant for aplastic anemia, so the T cells may come from the graft donor. The sample was PBMCs, mostly from graft donor cells, taken 180 days after TCRalphabeta/CD19-depleted stem cell transplant. The CDR3 reads CASSLIQGPDTQYF. The CDR3 nucleotides are TGTGCCAGCAGCTTGATCCAGGGCCCAGATACGCAGTATTTT.